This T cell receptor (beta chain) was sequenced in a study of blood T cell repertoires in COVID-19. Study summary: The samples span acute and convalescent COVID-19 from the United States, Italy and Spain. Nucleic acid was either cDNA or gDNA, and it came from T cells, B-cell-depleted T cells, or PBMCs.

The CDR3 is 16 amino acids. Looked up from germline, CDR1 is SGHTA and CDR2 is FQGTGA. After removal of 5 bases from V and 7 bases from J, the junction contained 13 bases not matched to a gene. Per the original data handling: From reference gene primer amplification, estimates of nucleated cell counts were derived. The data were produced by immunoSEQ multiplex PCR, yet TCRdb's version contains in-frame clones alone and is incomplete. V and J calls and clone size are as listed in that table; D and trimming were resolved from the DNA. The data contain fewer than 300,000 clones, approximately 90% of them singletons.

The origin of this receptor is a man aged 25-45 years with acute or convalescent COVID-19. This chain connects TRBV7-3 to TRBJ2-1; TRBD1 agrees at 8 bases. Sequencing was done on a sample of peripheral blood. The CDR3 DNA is TGTGCCAGCAGCCCCACCCCTACCAGGGGGCGTAATGAGCAGTTCTTC. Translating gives CASSPTPTRGRNEQFF.